What follows is one TCR beta chain and its context. Its antigen has not been determined. No base qualities exist here, and no much larger clone lies one base off it. This entry is derived from a study of T cell responses to AZD1222 COVID-19 vaccine (dated by TCRdb to the early 2020s). Regarding the study in general: TCR sequencing covered 230 or so trial participants: nearly 210 given two doses of AZD1222 and around 25 given two doses of MenACWY control vaccine. Enrollment into the trials was organized by age into subgroups of 18-55, 56-69 and 70-plus years, and those subgroups contained approximately 160, 26 and 62 TCR-sequenced participants, respectively. The paper's findings and limits, for the study overall: Most participants were white British and females outnumbered males, and the authors suggested that clonal diversity may have been underestimated. Conclusions about previously exposed vaccinees were limited because only six or seven AZD1222 recipients were SARS-CoV-2 seropositive at baseline. Epitopes outside the regions mutated in the B.1.351 and B.1.1.7 variants were reportedly recognized by nearly half of the unique spike-specific TCRs. The whole spike protein was spanned by vaccine-associated CD4 TCRs, and dominant responses were seen in regions 160-218 and 743-854. Spike-specific TCR breadth and depth rose significantly after two AZD1222 doses compared with day 0 and with MenACWY recipients. Because no day 14 peak-response samples were available, the repertoires could be characterized only after the peak T cell response. The 56-69-year group was small, and its depth increase did not reach significance, likely because of low power.

Read against the paper, the sample's time point label means: baseline before first vaccination. The treatment or condition label on this specimen signifies: meningococcal conjugate vaccine given as trial control. Vaccinee samples came from UK trials COV001 and COV002, including a single-blind randomized controlled phase 2/3 trial of AZD1222 (ChAdOx1 nCoV-19) in healthy adults. For TCRbeta chain sequencing, PBMC samples were collected from trial participants at day 0 and at day 28 after the second dose. The CDR3 regions of human TCRbeta chains were subjected to immunosequencing. The paper's data handling went like this. Repertoire TCRs were matched against a reference library of SARS-CoV-2-specific TCRs generated with the MIRA antigen-specificity platform. Breadth was defined as the fraction of unique TCRs that were SARS-CoV-2-associated. Depth was defined as the fraction of total T cells that were SARS-CoV-2-associated. Each spike-specific TCR was assigned to its reactive spike region and to a CD4 or CD8 class using the MIRA data. Log10-transformed breadth and depth values were compared by one-way ANOVA with Sidak's multiple comparisons tests. TCRdb carries this immuneACCESS record with in-frame sequences only. Its versions omit some clonotypes, under half of them owing to an unresolved V gene in the studies checked, with the rest unexplained. V and J calls and clone size follow that table, whereas D and trimming were derived from the DNA. The sample table holds over 60,000 clones, of which more than 65% were seen once. 23% of the sample is taken by the ten largest.

CDR3 length: 15 amino acids, cysteine to phenylalanine. Only the CDR3 DNA stays, 45 bases, in frame from base 1. As encoded in the germline V gene (reference sequence), CDR1 is GTSNPN while CDR2 is SVGIG. Trimming removed 0 bases from V and 4 bases from J, leaving 12 bases between the germline ends. The rearrangement combines TRBV30 with TRBJ1-4, with no confidently assigned D gene. The clonotype originates from an adult in good health. Material: peripheral blood, obtained on day 0 of MenACWY control vaccination. In nucleotide form, the sequence is TGTGCCTGGAGTGTTTCCCACAGTTTTAATGAAAAACTGTTTTTT. Protein translation: CAWSVSHSFNEKLFF.